This is a list of T cell receptor beta chains from one sample in a study of cytomegalovirus exposure and HLA in healthy donors. The assay was immunoSEQ multiplex PCR, and TCRdb's table has in-frame clones only and misses some. The sample yields approximately 180,000 clones, 80% to 90% seen once. Sequencing was done on a sample of PBMCs. These receptors were collected from a woman younger than 35 in good health and CMV-seropositive. Each CDR3 is given with its conserved first and last residue. The D gene is left open where the match is weak. Some rows have no size entry. The others give once, few or many, or a class for an expanded clone.

len: 15
abundance: .
d_gene: .
v_gene: TRBV4-1
j_gene: TRBJ2-1
CDR3aa: CASSHPTQGTNEQFF
CDR3nt: TGCGCCAGCAGCCACCCCACCCAGGGAACAAATGAGCAGTTCTTC

len: 16
abundance: .
d_gene: TRBD1
v_gene: TRBV5-6
j_gene: TRBJ1-3
CDR3aa: CASSRGQGAAGNTIYF
CDR3nt: TGTGCCAGCAGCAGGGGACAGGGGGCTGCTGGAAACACCATATATTTT

len: 15
abundance: once
d_gene: .
v_gene: TRBV4-3
j_gene: TRBJ2-5
CDR3aa: CASSQEWRIGETQYF
CDR3nt: TGCGCCAGCAGCCAAGAATGGAGGATAGGAGAGACCCAGTACTTC

len: 14
abundance: few
d_gene: TRBD1
v_gene: TRBV13
j_gene: TRBJ2-1
CDR3aa: CASSLTTGASEQFF
CDR3nt: TGTGCCAGCAGCTTAACGACAGGGGCGAGTGAGCAGTTCTTC

len: 17
abundance: .
d_gene: .
v_gene: TRBV15
j_gene: TRBJ1-5
CDR3aa: CATSSLTGNIRGQPQHF
CDR3nt: TGTGCCACCAGCAGCCTAACAGGGAACATTAGGGGTCAGCCCCAGCATTTT

len: 17
abundance: .
d_gene: TRBD1
v_gene: TRBV28
j_gene: TRBJ2-3
CDR3aa: CASSFGERTGYTDTQYF
CDR3nt: TGTGCCAGCAGTTTTGGGGAGAGGACAGGGTACACAGATACGCAGTATTTT

len: 14
abundance: .
d_gene: .
v_gene: TRBV9
j_gene: TRBJ2-7
CDR3aa: CASNIGGSLGEQYF
CDR3nt: TGTGCCAGCAATATCGGCGGTAGCCTGGGCGAGCAGTACTTC

len: 13
abundance: .
d_gene: .
v_gene: TRBV5-6
j_gene: TRBJ2-1
CDR3aa: CASSGSLAFEQFF
CDR3nt: TGTGCCAGCAGCGGTAGTCTAGCTTTTGAGCAGTTCTTC

len: 14
abundance: .
d_gene: TRBD1
v_gene: TRBV19
j_gene: TRBJ1-1
CDR3aa: CASSIGTVNTEAFF
CDR3nt: TGTGCCAGTAGTATTGGGACAGTGAACACTGAAGCTTTCTTT

len: 14
abundance: few
d_gene: .
v_gene: TRBV7-2
j_gene: TRBJ2-5
CDR3aa: CASSFQGAQETQYF
CDR3nt: TGTGCCAGCAGCTTTCAAGGGGCTCAAGAGACCCAGTACTTC

len: 15
abundance: .
d_gene: .
v_gene: TRBV21-1
j_gene: TRBJ2-7
CDR3aa: CASSKVAGTPSEQYF
CDR3nt: TGTGCCAGCAGCAAAGTCGCCGGGACACCGAGTGAGCAGTACTTC

len: 13
abundance: .
d_gene: TRBD1
v_gene: TRBV5-1
j_gene: TRBJ2-7
CDR3aa: CASSGQKVYEQYF
CDR3nt: TGCGCCAGCTCGGGACAGAAAGTCTACGAGCAGTACTTC

len: 17
abundance: .
d_gene: TRBD2
v_gene: TRBV5-1
j_gene: TRBJ2-4
CDR3aa: CASSLEGGGNPKNIQYF
CDR3nt: TGCGCCAGCAGCTTGGAAGGCGGGGGGAATCCCAAAAACATTCAGTACTTC

len: 13
abundance: .
d_gene: TRBD1
v_gene: TRBV30
j_gene: TRBJ1-6
CDR3aa: CASTGLRNSPLHF
CDR3nt: TGTGCCTCGACAGGGTTGAGGAATTCACCCCTCCACTTT

len: 13
abundance: .
d_gene: .
v_gene: TRBV27
j_gene: TRBJ1-6
CDR3aa: CASSPQGGSPLHF
CDR3nt: TGTGCCAGCAGTCCCCAGGGCGGTTCACCCCTCCACTTT

len: 13
abundance: .
d_gene: TRBD1
v_gene: TRBV19
j_gene: TRBJ1-1
CDR3aa: CASSNTGDTEAFF
CDR3nt: TGTGCCAGTAGCAATACAGGGGACACTGAAGCTTTCTTT

len: 21
abundance: .
d_gene: TRBD1
v_gene: TRBV10-3
j_gene: TRBJ2-4
CDR3aa: CAISSSPGQGEYLTTKNIQYF
CDR3nt: TGTGCCATCAGCTCCTCCCCGGGACAGGGGGAATATTTAACTACCAAAAACATTCAGTACTTC

len: 15
abundance: .
d_gene: TRBD1
v_gene: TRBV2
j_gene: TRBJ1-2
CDR3aa: CASSALQGVSNGYTF
CDR3nt: TGTGCCAGCAGCGCGTTACAGGGGGTGTCGAATGGCTACACCTTC

len: 14
abundance: .
d_gene: TRBD1
v_gene: TRBV27
j_gene: TRBJ1-2
CDR3aa: CASSFGQAEGGYTF
CDR3nt: TGTGCCAGCAGTTTCGGACAGGCTGAGGGCGGCTACACCTTC

len: 14
abundance: .
d_gene: .
v_gene: TRBV18
j_gene: TRBJ1-6
CDR3aa: CASSSTADNSPLHF
CDR3nt: TGTGCCAGCTCATCGACAGCCGATAATTCACCCCTCCACTTT

len: 18
abundance: .
d_gene: TRBD1
v_gene: TRBV11-2
j_gene: TRBJ2-3
CDR3aa: CASSTWTGEFWSTDTQYF
CDR3nt: TGTGCCAGCAGCACTTGGACAGGGGAATTTTGGAGCACAGATACGCAGTATTTT

len: 16
abundance: .
d_gene: TRBD1
v_gene: TRBV6-4
j_gene: TRBJ2-1
CDR3aa: CASSVGGDRGSNEQFF
CDR3nt: TGTGCCAGCAGTGTAGGGGGGGACAGGGGATCGAATGAGCAGTTCTTC

len: 14
abundance: .
d_gene: .
v_gene: TRBV4-1
j_gene: TRBJ2-7
CDR3aa: CASSQDLLGYEQYF
CDR3nt: TGCGCCAGCAGCCAAGATCTCTTGGGCTACGAGCAGTACTTC